The subject of this entry is one T cell receptor beta chain. This receptor's antigen is unknown. No base quality information exists; no much larger clone differs at one position. The library was generated by the immunoSEQ multiplex PCR assay. Here the immuneACCESS table is served through TCRdb, limited to in-frame sequences with V and J called. Missing clones are a known gap in these copies; in checked studies unresolved V genes cover under half, and the rest lacks a known reason. This sample comprises fewer than 150,000 clones, 92% of them detected only once. Together, the top ten hold less than 2% of the sample. This specimen comes from a study of CD4+ T cells in melanoma (dated by TCRdb to about 2022). Background for the entire study: The study examined neoantigen-specific CD4+ T cells in human melanoma.

General conclusions and limits of the study: According to the report, neoantigen-specific CD4+ T cells in melanoma displayed diverse differentiation states. The report described a correlation between neoantigen-specific CD4+ T cells and the function of CD8+ T cells, macrophages and B cells.

V loses 1 base of germline sequence and J loses 9 bases, and the interval between the two ends is 14 bases. In the germline V gene (reference sequence), CDR1 corresponds to SGHNT and CDR2 to YYREEE. From its cysteine to its phenylalanine, the CDR3 spans 13 amino acids. The read is trimmed to its CDR3 DNA, 39 bases read in frame from base 1. Donors were patients with melanoma. The V and J genes are TRBV5-4 and TRBJ2-7, and TRBD2 may be the D gene, going by 5 matching bases. This receptor was identified in a human donor with melanoma. The CDR3 region has the sequence CASSLYSGTGQYF. The bases are TGTGCCAGCAGCTTGTACTCGGGAACGGGGCAGTACTTC.